The rows below give T cell receptor beta chains drawn from one sample of a study of tissue T cells after allogeneic stem cell transplantation. Using immunoSEQ multiplex PCR, the repertoire was profiled, and TCRdb retains in-frame clones only, with some absent. Altogether about 9,900 clones are present, roughly 56% being singletons, with the ten largest covering 15% to 20%. The source was tissue from the jejunum, collected at autopsy. Source of these receptors: a female donor older than 55 with lung cancer. Both conserved end residues are part of each CDR3. The D gene is left open where the match is weak. Clone size is given for some rows only: seen once, a few or many times, or a class if the clone is expanded.

j_call d_call clone_size v_call cdr3_aa cdr3_nt
TRBJ1-3 - - TRBV18 CASLKPSSGNTIYF TGTGCCAGCCTTAAGCCGAGCTCTGGAAACACCATATATTTT
TRBJ2-7 - - TRBV7-7 CASSPNAGAAYEQYF TGTGCCAGCAGCCCAAATGCGGGGGCGGCCTACGAGCAGTACTTC
TRBJ1-5 - - TRBV21-1 CASSITGGQPQHF TGTGCCAGCAGCATAACAGGGGGGCAGCCCCAGCATTTT
TRBJ1-6 - - TRBV2 CASSVGEDNSPLHF TGTGCCAGCAGTGTGGGGGAAGATAATTCACCCCTCCACTTT
TRBJ1-1 - - TRBV4-1 CASSQVDEAFF TGCGCCAGCAGCCAAGTCGACGAAGCTTTCTTT
TRBJ2-3 - - TRBV5-8 CASSFWGEGDGGDTQYF TGTGCCAGCAGCTTCTGGGGGGAAGGCGATGGAGGTGATACGCAGTATTTT
TRBJ2-5 - - TRBV9 CASSVGGFQETQYF TGTGCCAGCAGCGTAGGCGGCTTCCAAGAGACCCAGTACTTC
TRBJ2-5 TRBD1 - TRBV5-1 CASSTDRAGTQYF TGCGCCAGCAGCACGGACAGGGCCGGGACCCAGTACTTC
TRBJ1-2 TRBD1 - TRBV6-5 CASSTGDRVGYTF TGTGCCAGCAGTACTGGGGACAGGGTGGGCTACACCTTC
TRBJ1-1 - - TRBV19 CASSIPASLRTEAFF TGTGCCAGTAGTATCCCGGCCTCCCTGAGGACTGAAGCTTTCTTT
TRBJ1-2 - - TRBV7-9 CASSLLGGDFANYGYTF TGTGCCAGCAGCTTACTGGGCGGAGATTTTGCTAACTATGGCTACACCTTC
TRBJ1-3 - large TRBV7-2 CASSHTGLSGNTIYF TGTGCCAGCAGCCACACAGGGCTCTCTGGAAACACCATATATTTT
TRBJ2-7 - few TRBV25-1 CASSRGWPYEQYF TGTGCCAGCAGTCGCGGCTGGCCCTACGAGCAGTACTTC
TRBJ2-1 TRBD2 few TRBV2 CASKGPGLVGNEQFF TGTGCCAGCAAGGGGCCGGGACTAGTCGGGAATGAGCAGTTCTTC
TRBJ1-1 - - TRBV6-5 CASRLQPRMNTEAFF TGTGCCAGCAGATTGCAGCCCCGGATGAACACTGAAGCTTTCTTT
TRBJ1-5 - medium-sized TRBV5-1 CASSPVGGSNQPQHF TGCGCCAGCAGCCCAGTAGGGGGAAGCAATCAGCCCCAGCATTTT
TRBJ2-5 - - TRBV6-2/TRBV6-3 CASSYSITSWEETQYF TGTGCCAGCAGTTACTCGATCACTAGTTGGGAAGAGACCCAGTACTTC
TRBJ2-2 TRBD2 - TRBV11-3 CASSPDDPSGSGEELFF TGTGCCAGCAGCCCCGATGACCCTAGCGGGAGTGGGGAGGAGCTGTTTTTT
TRBJ2-7 TRBD2 - TRBV5-1 CASSLVASGGAFSYEQYF TGCGCCAGCAGCTTGGTGGCGTCCGGGGGGGCCTTCTCCTACGAGCAGTACTTC
TRBJ2-3 - - TRBV7-2 CASSPIRGAVTQYF TGTGCCAGCAGCCCGATTCGGGGGGCCGTTACGCAGTATTTT
TRBJ1-2 TRBD1 - TRBV7-9 CASSLGTGNYGYTF TGTGCCAGCAGCTTAGGGACAGGGAACTATGGCTACACCTTC
TRBJ2-7 - - TRBV5-5 CASSFTATGYEQYF TGTGCCAGCAGCTTCACAGCTACTGGCTACGAGCAGTACTTC
TRBJ1-2 TRBD1 - TRBV18 CASSPPGQGAGYGYTF TGTGCCAGCTCACCACCCGGACAGGGGGCAGGCTATGGCTACACCTTC
TRBJ1-4 - - TRBV27 CASSLYGGVWEKLFF TGTGCCAGCAGTTTATACGGGGGGGTTTGGGAAAAACTGTTTTTT
TRBJ1-3 TRBD1 - TRBV13 CASSLTGEGNTIYF TGTGCCAGCAGCCTGACAGGGGAAGGAAACACCATATATTTT
TRBJ1-2 - - TRBV3-1/TRBV3-2 CASSQGSGRGAGYTF TGTGCCAGCAGCCAAGGGTCAGGGCGTGGTGCTGGCTACACCTTC
TRBJ2-3 TRBD1 - TRBV19 CASSGQGFGTQYF TGTGCCAGTAGCGGACAGGGGTTTGGTACGCAGTATTTT
TRBJ1-2 - - TRBV4-1 CASSQDQVGGIGYGYTF TGCGCCAGCAGCCAAGATCAGGTCGGAGGGATTGGCTATGGCTACACCTTC
TRBJ2-1 - few TRBV3-1/TRBV3-2 CASSQDGSYNEQFF TGTGCCAGCAGCCAGGACGGCTCCTACAATGAGCAGTTCTTC
TRBJ1-2 - - TRBV12-3/TRBV12-4 CASSARLGYTF TGTGCCAGCAGTGCCCGACTGGGCTACACCTTC
TRBJ2-5 - - TRBV27 CASSLRQAHYGETQYF TGTGCCAGCAGTTTAAGACAGGCCCACTACGGAGAGACCCAGTACTTC
TRBJ2-2 - - TRBV6-5 CASKREIGATGELFF TGTGCCAGCAAGAGAGAAATTGGGGCCACCGGGGAGCTGTTTTTT
TRBJ2-7 - few TRBV7-8 CASSLGGGSEQYF TGTGCCAGCAGCTTAGGTGGGGGAAGCGAGCAGTACTTC
TRBJ1-2 TRBD1 - TRBV6-5 CASTADRGHYGYTF TGTGCCAGCACCGCCGACAGGGGGCACTATGGCTACACCTTC
TRBJ2-6 - - TRBV2 CASNPGANVLTF TGTGCCAGCAACCCTGGGGCCAACGTCCTGACTTTC